The entry below describes one T cell receptor (beta chain). Antigen unknown. RNA transcripts yielded amplified TCR beta CDR3 regions. First-round RT-PCR relied on HTBI primers, and a second-round multiplex PCR came next. TCRdb fed the multiplex PCR reads into MiXCR, producing one record per CDR3 protein. Of 620,000 or so distinct CDR3 sequences in the sample, 22% were seen once. The data derive from a study of Graves' ophthalmopathy and Graves' hyperthyroidism. General study points: Most thyroid clonotypes expanded beyond 0.001 frequency were also found in blood.

The V and J ends lost 6 bases and 3 bases respectively, with 9 bases between them. CDR1 is ENHRY and CDR2 is SYGVKD in the germline V gene. The CDR3 consists of 13 residues. A follow-up of 18 months without ophthalmopathy meant that hyperthyroidism was stable. Patients newly diagnosed with hyperthyroidism, under 2 months' duration, were aged 18 to 65, the study reports. Exclusion applied to patients with other autoimmune diseases, uncontrolled infections, pregnancy or lactation. Source material: peripheral blood. The chain recombines TRBV10-3 with TRBJ1-5, with D maybe TRBD1 (6 bases). The sequence came from a woman aged 18-29 years with stable Graves' hyperthyroidism. Some clones in this sample may be carry-over from other donors' samples. The DNA for the CDR3 is TGTGCCATCAGAGGGGACATCAATCAGCCCCAGCATTTT. This codes for CAIRGDINQPQHF.